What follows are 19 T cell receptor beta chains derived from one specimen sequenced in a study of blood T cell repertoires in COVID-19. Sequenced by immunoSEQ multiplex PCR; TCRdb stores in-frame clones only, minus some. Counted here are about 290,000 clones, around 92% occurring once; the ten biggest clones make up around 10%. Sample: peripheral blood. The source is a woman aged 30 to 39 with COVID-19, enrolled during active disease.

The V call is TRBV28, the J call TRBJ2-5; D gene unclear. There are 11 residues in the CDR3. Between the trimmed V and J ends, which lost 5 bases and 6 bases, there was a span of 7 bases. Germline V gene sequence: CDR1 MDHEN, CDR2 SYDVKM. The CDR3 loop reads CASSQTKTQYF. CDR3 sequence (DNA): TGTGCCAGCAGTCAAACTAAGACCCAGTACTTC.

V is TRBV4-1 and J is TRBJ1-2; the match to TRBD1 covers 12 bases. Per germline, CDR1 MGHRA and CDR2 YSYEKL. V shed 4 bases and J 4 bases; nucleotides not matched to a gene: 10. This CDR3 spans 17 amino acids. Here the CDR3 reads CASSRLLGQGAGYGYTF. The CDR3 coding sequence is TGCGCCAGCAGCCGACTTTTGGGACAGGGGGCTGGCTATGGCTACACCTTC.

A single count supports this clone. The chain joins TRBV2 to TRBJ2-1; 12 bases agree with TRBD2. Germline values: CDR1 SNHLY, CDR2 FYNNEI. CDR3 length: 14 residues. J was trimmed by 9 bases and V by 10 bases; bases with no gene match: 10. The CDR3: CATQLAGGYGEQFF. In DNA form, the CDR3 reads TGTGCCACCCAACTAGCGGGGGGCTATGGTGAGCAGTTCTTC.

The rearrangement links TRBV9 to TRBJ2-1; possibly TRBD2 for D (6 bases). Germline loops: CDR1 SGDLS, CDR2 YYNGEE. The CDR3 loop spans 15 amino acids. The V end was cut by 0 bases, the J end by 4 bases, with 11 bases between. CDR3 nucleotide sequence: TGTGCCAGCAGCGTAGGCCGGGGGACGTACAATGAGCAGTTCTTC. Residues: CASSVGRGTYNEQFF.

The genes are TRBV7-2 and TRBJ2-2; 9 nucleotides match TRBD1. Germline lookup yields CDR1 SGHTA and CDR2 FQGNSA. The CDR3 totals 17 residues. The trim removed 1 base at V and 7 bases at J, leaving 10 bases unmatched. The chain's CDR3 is CASSLVGITGGLGELFF. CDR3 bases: TGTGCCAGCAGCTTAGTAGGAATAACAGGGGGCCTCGGGGAGCTGTTTTTT.

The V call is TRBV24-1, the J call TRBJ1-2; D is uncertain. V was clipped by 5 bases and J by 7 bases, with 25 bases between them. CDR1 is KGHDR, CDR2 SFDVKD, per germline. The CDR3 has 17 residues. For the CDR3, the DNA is TGTGCCACCAGTGCCCCAAATGAAAACCTGGGCGTAGGTGGCTACACCTTC. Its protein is CATSAPNENLGVGGYTF.

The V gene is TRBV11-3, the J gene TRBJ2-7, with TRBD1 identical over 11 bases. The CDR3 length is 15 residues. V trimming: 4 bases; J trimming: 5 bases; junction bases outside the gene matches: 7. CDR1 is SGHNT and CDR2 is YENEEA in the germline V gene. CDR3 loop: CASSSRTGGRDEQYF. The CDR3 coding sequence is TGTGCCAGCAGCTCGAGGACAGGGGGCAGGGACGAGCAGTACTTC. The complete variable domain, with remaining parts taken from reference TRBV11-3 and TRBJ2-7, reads EAGVVQSPRYKIIEKKQPVAFWCNPISGHNTLYWYLQNLGQGPELLIRYENEEAVDDSQLPKDRFSAERLKGVDSTLKIQPAELGDSAVYLCASSSRTGGRDEQYFGPGTRLTVT.

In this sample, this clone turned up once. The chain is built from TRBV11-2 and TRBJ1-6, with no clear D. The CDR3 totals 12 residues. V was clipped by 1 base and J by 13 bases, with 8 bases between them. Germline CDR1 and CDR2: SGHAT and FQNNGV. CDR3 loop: CASSLVASPLHF. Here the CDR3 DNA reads TGTGCCAGCAGCTTAGTAGCGTCGCCCCTCCACTTT.

In DNA, the CDR3 is TGTGCCAGCAGGCCATTGGGCCTCTACAATGAGCAGTTCTTC. Translated: CASRPLGLYNEQFF. This chain connects TRBV6-5 to TRBJ2-1, with D hard to call. Germline CDR1 reads MNHEY; CDR2 reads SVGAGI. This CDR3 has 14 residues. Trimming shortened V by 6 bases and J by 3 bases, and 12 bases separated the two germline ends.

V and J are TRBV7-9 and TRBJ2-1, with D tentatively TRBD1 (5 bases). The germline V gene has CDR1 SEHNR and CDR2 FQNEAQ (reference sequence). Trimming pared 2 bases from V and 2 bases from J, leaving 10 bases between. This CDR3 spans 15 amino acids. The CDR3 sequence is CASSLTGFAYNEQFF. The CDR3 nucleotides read TGTGCCAGCAGCTTAACAGGTTTCGCCTACAATGAGCAGTTCTTC. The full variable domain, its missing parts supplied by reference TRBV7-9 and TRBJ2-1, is DTGVSQNPRHKITKRGQNVTFRCDPISEHNRLYWYRQTLGQGPEFLTYFQNEAQLEKSRLLSDRFSAERPKGSFSTLEIQRTEQGDSAMYLCASSLTGFAYNEQFFGPGTRLTVL.

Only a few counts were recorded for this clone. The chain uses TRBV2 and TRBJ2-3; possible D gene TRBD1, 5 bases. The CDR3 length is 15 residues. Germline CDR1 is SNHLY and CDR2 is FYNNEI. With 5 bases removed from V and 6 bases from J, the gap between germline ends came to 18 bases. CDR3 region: CASSSPGALTDTQYF. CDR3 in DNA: TGTGCCAGCAGTTCCCCTGGGGCCCTCACGGATACGCAGTATTTT.

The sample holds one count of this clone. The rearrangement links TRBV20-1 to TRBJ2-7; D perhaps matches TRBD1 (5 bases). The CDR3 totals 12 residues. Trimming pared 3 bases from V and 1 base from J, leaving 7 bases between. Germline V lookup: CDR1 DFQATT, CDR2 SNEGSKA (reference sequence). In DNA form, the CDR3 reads TGCAGTGCTAGTGACAGATCCTACGAGCAGTACTTC. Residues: CSASDRSYEQYF.

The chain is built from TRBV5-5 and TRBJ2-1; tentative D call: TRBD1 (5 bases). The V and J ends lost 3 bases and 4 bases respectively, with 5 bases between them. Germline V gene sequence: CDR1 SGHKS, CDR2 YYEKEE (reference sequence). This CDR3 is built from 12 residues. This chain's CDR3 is CASSSGYNEQFF. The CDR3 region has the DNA TGTGCCAGCAGCTCAGGGTACAATGAGCAGTTCTTC.

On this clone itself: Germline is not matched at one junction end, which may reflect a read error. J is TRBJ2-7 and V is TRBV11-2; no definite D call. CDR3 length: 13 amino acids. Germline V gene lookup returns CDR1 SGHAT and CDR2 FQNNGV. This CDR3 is CASTLGTAYEQYF. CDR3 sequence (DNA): TGTGCCAGCACCTTAGGAACGGCCTACGAGCAGTACTTC.

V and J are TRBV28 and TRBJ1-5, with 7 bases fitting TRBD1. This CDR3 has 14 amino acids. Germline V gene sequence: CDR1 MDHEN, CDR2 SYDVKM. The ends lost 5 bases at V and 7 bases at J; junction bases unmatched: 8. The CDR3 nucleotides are TGTGCCAGCAGTCCCTCGACAGGGCCCCAGCCCCAGCATTTT. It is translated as CASSPSTGPQPQHF. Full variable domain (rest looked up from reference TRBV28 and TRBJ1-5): DVKVTQSSRYLVKRTGEKVFLECVQDMDHENMFWYRQDPGLGLRLIYFSYDVKMKEKGDIPEGYSVSREKKERFSLILESASTNQTSMYLCASSPSTGPQPQHFGDGTRLSIL.

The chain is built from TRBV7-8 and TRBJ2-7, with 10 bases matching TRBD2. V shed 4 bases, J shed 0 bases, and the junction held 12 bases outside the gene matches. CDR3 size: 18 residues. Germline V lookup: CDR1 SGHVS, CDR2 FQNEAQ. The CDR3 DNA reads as TGTGCCAGCAGCTGGGTGCTAGCGGGGGCCCCCGACTCCTACGAGCAGTACTTC. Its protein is CASSWVLAGAPDSYEQYF.

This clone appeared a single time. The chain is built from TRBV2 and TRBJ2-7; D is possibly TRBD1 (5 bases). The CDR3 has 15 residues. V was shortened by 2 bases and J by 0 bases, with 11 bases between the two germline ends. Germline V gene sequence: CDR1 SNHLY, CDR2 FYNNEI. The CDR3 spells CASSESPGHSYEQYF. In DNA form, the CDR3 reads TGTGCCAGCAGTGAATCGCCAGGGCACTCCTACGAGCAGTACTTC.

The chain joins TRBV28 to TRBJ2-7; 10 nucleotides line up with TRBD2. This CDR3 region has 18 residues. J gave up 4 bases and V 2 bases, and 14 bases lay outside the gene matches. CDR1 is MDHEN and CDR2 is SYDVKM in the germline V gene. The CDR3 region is CASSLEWVGLAPTYEQYF. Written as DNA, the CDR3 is TGTGCCAGCAGTTTAGAGTGGGTGGGACTAGCGCCCACGTACGAGCAGTACTTC.

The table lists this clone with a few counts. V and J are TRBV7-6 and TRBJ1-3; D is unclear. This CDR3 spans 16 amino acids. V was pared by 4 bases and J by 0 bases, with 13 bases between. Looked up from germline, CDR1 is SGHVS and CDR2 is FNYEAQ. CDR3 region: CASSSPAEDSGNTIYF. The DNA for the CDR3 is TGTGCCAGCAGCTCCCCCGCTGAGGACTCTGGAAACACCATATATTTT.